These 13 T cell receptor beta chains were sequenced from one sample in a study of T cells after yellow fever vaccination. MiXCR, run by TCRdb on the 5' RACE reads, gives a single entry per CDR3 protein. The sample consists of about 260,000 distinct CDR3 sequences, under 15% of them appearing once. The sample consisted of CD4+ T cells sorted from PBMCs, taken 45 days after the yellow fever booster vaccination. These receptors were collected from a man younger than 40 who received the YFV17D yellow fever vaccine.

This sequence joins TRBV19 and TRBJ2-1; 8 bases fit TRBD1. Per the germline V gene, CDR1 is LNHDA and CDR2 is SQIVND (reference sequence). The CDR3 is 15 amino acids. The ends lost 6 bases at V and 0 bases at J; junction bases unmatched: 4. The CDR3 DNA sequence: TGTGCCAGTAGGATGGACAGGGCCTCCTACAATGAGCAGTTCTTC. It translates to CASRMDRASYNEQFF.

The rearrangement links TRBV6-5 to TRBJ2-5, with 9 bases fitting TRBD1. This CDR3 is 14 amino acids long. Germline CDR1 and CDR2: MNHEY and SVGAGI. Losses at the gene ends were 4 bases for V and 6 bases for J; bases not matched to a gene: 6. In DNA form, the CDR3 reads TGTGCCAGCAGTTTCGGGACAGGGCGAAAGACCCAGTACTTC. Encoded protein: CASSFGTGRKTQYF.

The rearrangement links TRBV30 to TRBJ2-7; weak D call: TRBD2 (6 bases). The CDR3 length is 14 residues. Per the germline V gene, CDR1 is GTSNPN and CDR2 is SVGIG (reference sequence). V gave up 5 bases and J gave up 9 bases, with 23 bases separating them. As DNA, the CDR3 is TGTGCCTGGGAACGGGACTTTGGGGCCAGAGGGCAGTACTTC. It translates to CAWERDFGARGQYF.

This clonotype has only a few counts. The J gene is TRBJ2-1, the V gene TRBV7-2, with 9 bases aligning to TRBD2. CDR3 length: 16 residues. Looked up from germline, CDR1 is SGHTA and CDR2 is FQGNSA. Trimming removed 1 base from V and 8 bases from J; junction bases left unmatched: 9. In nucleotides, the CDR3 is TGTGCCAGCAGCTTAGGTTATAGCGGGAGAGGTGATGAGCAGTTCTTC. It specifies CASSLGYSGRGDEQFF.

The J gene is TRBJ2-7, the V gene TRBV7-3; D possibly corresponds to TRBD2 (5 bases). This CDR3 has 14 residues. Looked up from germline, CDR1 is SGHTA and CDR2 is FQGTGA. V was pared by 2 bases and J by 6 bases, with 14 bases between. CDR3 nucleotides: TGTGCCAGCAGCTTATCCTCCGGGGAGTCCGAGCAGTACTTC. Residues: CASSLSSGESEQYF.

Here the CDR3 reads CASSHRNTPDTQYF. CDR3 DNA sequence: TGCGCCAGCAGTCACCGGAATACCCCCGATACGCAGTATTTT. The V call is TRBV10-1, the J call TRBJ2-3; D is ambiguous. The ends were cut back, 5 bases at V and 6 bases at J, with 15 bases in the middle. Germline V gene lookup returns CDR1 WNHNN and CDR2 SYGVQD (reference sequence). This CDR3 has 14 residues.

The chain couples TRBV11-2 to TRBJ2-2; 16 bases align to TRBD2. The germline CDR1 and CDR2 sequences are SGHAT and FQNNGV. The CDR3 is made up of 17 amino acids. V shed 5 bases and J 4 bases; nucleotides not matched to a gene: 4. The CDR3 DNA is TGTGCCAGCAGCCGAGGGACTAGCGGGAGGGCCACCGGGGAGCTGTTTTTT. Amino acid sequence: CASSRGTSGRATGELFF.

In its sample, this clonotype was seen a few times. The V and J genes are TRBV12-3 or TRBV12-4 and TRBJ1-6, with TRBD1 matching 8 bases. V trimming: 4 bases; J trimming: 5 bases; junction bases outside the gene matches: 4. This CDR3 has 15 amino acids. The CDR3 spells CASSSRGRDNSPLHF. The CDR3 DNA is TGTGCCAGCAGTTCCAGGGGGCGGGATAATTCACCCCTCCACTTT.

This clonotype appeared a few times. J is TRBJ2-5 and V is TRBV9; tentatively, D is TRBD1 (7 bases). V lost 0 bases and J 5 bases, leaving 11 bases between the germline ends. This CDR3 is 14 amino acids long. CDR1 is SGDLS and CDR2 is YYNGEE in the germline V gene. CDR3 DNA sequence: TGTGCCAGCAGCGTAGCTCCAGGGGGGGAGACCCAGTACTTC. It is translated as CASSVAPGGETQYF.

V gene TRBV3-1 combines with J gene TRBJ2-2, with a tentative D call TRBD1 (5 bases). CDR1 is LGHDT and CDR2 is YNNKEL in the germline V gene (reference sequence). V was cut by 2 bases and J by 9 bases, with 13 bases left in between. The CDR3 contains 14 residues. The CDR3 bases are TGTGCCAGCAGCCAACAGGGTTGGTCTTGGGAGCTGTTTTTT. Translated, it gives CASSQQGWSWELFF.

This clonotype was seen a handful of times. The chain has TRBV7-2 and TRBJ2-3; D could derive from TRBD1 or TRBD2 (5 bases each). The CDR3 extends over 15 amino acids. Germline V gives CDR1 SGHTA, CDR2 FQGNSA. Between the trimmed V and J ends, which lost 5 bases and 0 bases, there was a span of 12 bases. As DNA, the CDR3 is TGTGCCAGCAGCCCCGAGGGGCCAAGCACAGATACGCAGTATTTT. This gives the protein CASSPEGPSTDTQYF. Combining the CDR3 with reference TRBV7-2 and TRBJ2-3 gives the whole variable domain GAGVSQSPSNKVTEKGKDVELRCDPISGHTALYWYRQSLGQGLEFLIYFQGNSAPDKSGLPSDRFSAERTGGSVSTLTIQRTQQEDSAVYLCASSPEGPSTDTQYFGPGTRLTVL.

This rearrangement joins TRBV6-2 or TRBV6-3 to TRBJ2-4, with 11 bases identical to TRBD2. This CDR3 is built from 15 residues. After removal of 2 bases from V and 7 bases from J, the junction contained 4 bases not matched to a gene. Germline CDR1 reads MNHEY; CDR2 reads SVGEGT. The CDR3 sequence is CASSYAASGGNIQYF. CDR3 nucleotide sequence: TGTGCCAGCAGTTACGCCGCTAGCGGGGGGAACATTCAGTACTTC.

This chain links TRBV4-1 with TRBJ2-1; D not certain. Germline CDR1 reads MGHRA; CDR2 reads YSYEKL. Trimming removed 0 bases from V and 3 bases from J, with 9 bases in between. This CDR3 is built from 15 residues. CDR3 DNA: TGCGCCAGCAGCCAAGATGGGCGGAGCTACAATGAGCAGTTCTTC. It encodes CASSQDGRSYNEQFF.